The rows below give T cell receptor beta chains drawn from one sample of a study of CD8+CD57+ T cells in acquired aplastic anemia. In TCRdb, the reads were re-called with MiXCR into one record per CDR3 protein. The sample has more than 150,000 distinct CDR3 sequences; 40% to 55% are singletons. Sequenced material: sorted CD4+, CD8+, or CD8+CD57+ T cells (not recorded which) from PBMCs. The receptors originated from a human donor in good health. The CDR3 runs from the conserved cysteine through the conserved F or W.

v_call: TRBV10-3; j_call: TRBJ2-1; cdr3_aa: CATTQGLDNEQFF
v_call: TRBV5-1; j_call: TRBJ1-2; cdr3_aa: CASSLGTERYTF
v_call: TRBV29-1; j_call: TRBJ2-2; cdr3_aa: CSFTGGSNTGELFF
v_call: TRBV7-2; j_call: TRBJ2-2; cdr3_aa: CASSFIVTGELFF
v_call: TRBV7-7; j_call: TRBJ2-3; cdr3_aa: CASSPGLVETDTQYF
v_call: TRBV20-1; j_call: TRBJ2-7; cdr3_aa: CSAASRGPNYEQYF
v_call: TRBV6-5; j_call: TRBJ2-3; cdr3_aa: CASSYSSSGNPDTQYF
v_call: TRBV20-1; j_call: TRBJ2-7; cdr3_aa: CSAIAANEQYF
v_call: TRBV6-1; j_call: TRBJ2-7; cdr3_aa: CASRGRDRGFYEQYF
v_call: TRBV9; j_call: TRBJ1-3; cdr3_aa: CASSPATGAGNTIYF
v_call: TRBV10-3; j_call: TRBJ1-1; cdr3_aa: CAISPGTTDMNTEAFF
v_call: TRBV29-1; j_call: TRBJ1-1; cdr3_aa: CSDWDRGDTEAFF
v_call: TRBV2; j_call: TRBJ1-5; cdr3_aa: CASNRMGDQPQHF
v_call: TRBV20-1; j_call: TRBJ2-1; cdr3_aa: CSARNRETDFNEQFF
v_call: TRBV11-1; j_call: TRBJ2-1; cdr3_aa: CASSLPGLAGFFSYNEQFF
v_call: TRBV12-3/TRBV12-4; j_call: TRBJ2-2; cdr3_aa: CASSASGSVDTGELFF